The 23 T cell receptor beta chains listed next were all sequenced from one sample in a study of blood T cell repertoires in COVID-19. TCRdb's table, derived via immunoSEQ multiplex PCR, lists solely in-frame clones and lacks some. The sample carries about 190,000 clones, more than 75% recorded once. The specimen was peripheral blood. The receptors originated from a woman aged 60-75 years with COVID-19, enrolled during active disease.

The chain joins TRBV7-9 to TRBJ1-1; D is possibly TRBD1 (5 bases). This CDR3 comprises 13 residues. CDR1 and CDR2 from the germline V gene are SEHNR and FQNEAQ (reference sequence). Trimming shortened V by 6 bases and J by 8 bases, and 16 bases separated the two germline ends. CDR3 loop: CASSLDTGREAFF. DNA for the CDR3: TGTGCCAGCAGTCTCGACACAGGAAGAGAAGCTTTCTTT. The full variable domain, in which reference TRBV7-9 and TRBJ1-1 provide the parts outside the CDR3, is DTGVSQNPRHKITKRGQNVTFRCDPISEHNRLYWYRQTLGQGPEFLTYFQNEAQLEKSRLLSDRFSAERPKGSFSTLEIQRTEQGDSAMYLCASSLDTGREAFFGQGTRLTVV.

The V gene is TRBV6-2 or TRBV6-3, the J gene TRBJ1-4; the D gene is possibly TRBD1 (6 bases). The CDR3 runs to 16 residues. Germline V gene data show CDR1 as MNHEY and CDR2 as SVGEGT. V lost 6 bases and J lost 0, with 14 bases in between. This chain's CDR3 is CASSNPRQATNEKLFF. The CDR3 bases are TGTGCCAGCAGCAACCCTCGACAGGCAACTAATGAAAAACTGTTTTTT.

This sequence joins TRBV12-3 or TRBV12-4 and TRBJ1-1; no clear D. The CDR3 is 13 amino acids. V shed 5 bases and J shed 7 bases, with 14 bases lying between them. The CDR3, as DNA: TGTGCCAGCAGTGGGTCCCGAAGAGGTGAAGCTTTCTTT. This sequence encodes CASSGSRRGEAFF.

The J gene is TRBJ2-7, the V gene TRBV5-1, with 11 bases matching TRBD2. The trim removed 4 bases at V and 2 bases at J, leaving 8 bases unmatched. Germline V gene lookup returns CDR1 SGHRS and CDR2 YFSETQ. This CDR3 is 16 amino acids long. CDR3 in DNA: TGCGCCAGCAGCCCGCTGTCTAGCGGGAGGACCTACGAGCAGTACTTC. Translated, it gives CASSPLSSGRTYEQYF.

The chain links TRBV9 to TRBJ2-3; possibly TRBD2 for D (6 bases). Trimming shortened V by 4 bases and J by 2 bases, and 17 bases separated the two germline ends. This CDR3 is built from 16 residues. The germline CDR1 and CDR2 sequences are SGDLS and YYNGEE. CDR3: CASSFSTGGSTDTQYF. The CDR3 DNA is TGTGCCAGCAGCTTTTCCACCGGGGGATCCACAGATACGCAGTATTTT.

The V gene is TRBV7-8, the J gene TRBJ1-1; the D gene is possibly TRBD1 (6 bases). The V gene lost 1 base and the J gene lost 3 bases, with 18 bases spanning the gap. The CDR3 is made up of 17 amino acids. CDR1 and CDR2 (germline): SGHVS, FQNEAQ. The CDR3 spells CASSLVGERGRDTEAFF. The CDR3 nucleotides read TGTGCCAGCAGCTTAGTAGGGGAGCGGGGGCGTGACACTGAAGCTTTCTTT.

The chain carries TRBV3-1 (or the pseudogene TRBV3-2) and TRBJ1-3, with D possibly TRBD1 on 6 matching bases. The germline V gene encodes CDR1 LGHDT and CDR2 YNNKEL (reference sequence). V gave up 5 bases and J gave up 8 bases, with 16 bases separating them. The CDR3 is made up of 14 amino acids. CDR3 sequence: CASSKGGLAYTIYF. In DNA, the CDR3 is TGTGCCAGCAGCAAAGGGGGGCTGGCATACACCATATATTTT.

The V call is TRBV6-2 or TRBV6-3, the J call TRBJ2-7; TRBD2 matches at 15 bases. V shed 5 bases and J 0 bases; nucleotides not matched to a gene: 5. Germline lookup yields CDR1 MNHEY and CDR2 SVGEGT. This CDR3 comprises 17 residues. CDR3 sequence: CASSPGTSGRSSYEQYF. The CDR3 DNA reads TGTGCCAGCAGTCCCGGGACTAGCGGGAGGAGCTCCTACGAGCAGTACTTC.

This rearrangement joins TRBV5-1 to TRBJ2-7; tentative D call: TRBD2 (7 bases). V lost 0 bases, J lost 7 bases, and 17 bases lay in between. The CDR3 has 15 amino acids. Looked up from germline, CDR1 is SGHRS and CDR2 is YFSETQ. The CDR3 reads CASSLEGGDIKEQYF. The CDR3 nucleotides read TGCGCCAGCAGCTTGGAAGGGGGGGACATTAAGGAGCAGTACTTC.

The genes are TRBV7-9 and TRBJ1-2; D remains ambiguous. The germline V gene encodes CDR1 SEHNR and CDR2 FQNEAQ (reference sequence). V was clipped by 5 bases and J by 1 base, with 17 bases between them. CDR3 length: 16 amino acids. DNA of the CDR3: TGTGCCAGCAGCGCTAATGCGGGATCAGTTAACTATGGCTACACCTTC. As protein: CASSANAGSVNYGYTF.

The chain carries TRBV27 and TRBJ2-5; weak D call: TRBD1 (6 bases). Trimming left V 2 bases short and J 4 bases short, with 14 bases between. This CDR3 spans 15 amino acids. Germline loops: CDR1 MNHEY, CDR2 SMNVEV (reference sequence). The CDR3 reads CASSLAQGGGETQYF. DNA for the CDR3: TGTGCCAGCAGTTTAGCTCAAGGGGGTGGAGAGACCCAGTACTTC.

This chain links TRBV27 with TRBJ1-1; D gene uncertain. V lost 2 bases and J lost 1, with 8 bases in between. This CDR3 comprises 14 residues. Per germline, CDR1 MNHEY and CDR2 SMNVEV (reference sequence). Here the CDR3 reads CASSLREANTEAFF. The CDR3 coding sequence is TGTGCCAGCAGTTTACGGGAGGCGAACACTGAAGCTTTCTTT.

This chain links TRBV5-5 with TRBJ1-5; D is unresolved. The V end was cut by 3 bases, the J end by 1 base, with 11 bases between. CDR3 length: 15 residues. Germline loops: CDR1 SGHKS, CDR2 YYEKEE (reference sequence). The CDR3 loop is CASSSGGRSNQPQHF. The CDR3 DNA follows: TGTGCCAGCAGCTCCGGAGGTAGGAGCAATCAGCCCCAGCATTTT.

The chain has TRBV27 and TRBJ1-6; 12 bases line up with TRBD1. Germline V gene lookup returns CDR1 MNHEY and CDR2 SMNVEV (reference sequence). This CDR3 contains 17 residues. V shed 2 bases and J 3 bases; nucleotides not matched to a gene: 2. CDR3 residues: CASSLGDRGLYNSPLHF. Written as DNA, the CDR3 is TGTGCCAGCAGTTTAGGGGACAGGGGGCTCTATAATTCACCCCTCCACTTT.

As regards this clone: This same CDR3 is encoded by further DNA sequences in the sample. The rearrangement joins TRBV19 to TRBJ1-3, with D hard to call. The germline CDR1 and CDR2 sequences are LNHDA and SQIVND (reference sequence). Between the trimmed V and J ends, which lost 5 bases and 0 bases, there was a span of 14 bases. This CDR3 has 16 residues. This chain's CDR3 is CASSSAGFSSGNTIYF. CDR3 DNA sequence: TGTGCCAGTAGTTCCGCAGGTTTCAGCTCTGGAAACACCATATATTTT. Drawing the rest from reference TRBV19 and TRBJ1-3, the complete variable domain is DGGITQSPKYLFRKEGQNVTLSCEQNLNHDAMYWYRQDPGQGLRLIYYSQIVNDFQKGDIAEGYSVSREKKESFPLTVTSAQKNPTAFYLCASSSAGFSSGNTIYFGEGSWLTVV.

The CDR3: CASSQDPPPGEQFF. In nucleotides, the CDR3 is TGCGCCAGCAGCCAAGATCCGCCCCCGGGTGAGCAGTTCTTC. V is TRBV4-1 and J is TRBJ2-1, with unresolved D. With 0 bases removed from V and 9 bases from J, the gap between germline ends came to 12 bases. This CDR3 contains 14 residues. CDR1 is MGHRA, CDR2 YSYEKL, per germline.

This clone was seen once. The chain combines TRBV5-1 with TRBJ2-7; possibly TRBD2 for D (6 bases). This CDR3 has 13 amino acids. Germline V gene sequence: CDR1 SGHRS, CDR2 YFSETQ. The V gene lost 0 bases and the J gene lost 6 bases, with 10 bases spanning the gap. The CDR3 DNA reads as TGCGCCAGCAGCTTGGGGCTAGCGAGCGAGCAGTACGTC. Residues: CASSLGLASEQYV.

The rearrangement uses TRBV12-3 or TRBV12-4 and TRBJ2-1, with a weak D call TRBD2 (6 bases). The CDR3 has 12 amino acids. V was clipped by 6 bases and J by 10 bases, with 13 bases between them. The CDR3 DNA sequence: TGTGCCAGCAGCCCGGGACTCGGGGAGCAGTTCTTC. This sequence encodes CASSPGLGEQFF.

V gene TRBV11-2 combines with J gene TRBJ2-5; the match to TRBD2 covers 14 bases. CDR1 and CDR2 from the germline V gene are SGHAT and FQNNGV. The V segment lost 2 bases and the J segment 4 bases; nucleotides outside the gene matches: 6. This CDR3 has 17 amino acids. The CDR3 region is CASSLSTSGGARETQYF. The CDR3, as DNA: TGTGCCAGCAGCTTATCGACTAGCGGGGGGGCCCGAGAGACCCAGTACTTC.

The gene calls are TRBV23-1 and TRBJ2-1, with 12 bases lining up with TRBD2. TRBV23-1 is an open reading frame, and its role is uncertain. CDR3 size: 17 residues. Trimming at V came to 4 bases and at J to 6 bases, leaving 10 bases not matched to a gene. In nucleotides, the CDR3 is TGCGCCAGCAGTCGAGCTCTAGCGGGAGGGAATGGCAATGAGCAGTTCTTC. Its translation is CASSRALAGGNGNEQFF.

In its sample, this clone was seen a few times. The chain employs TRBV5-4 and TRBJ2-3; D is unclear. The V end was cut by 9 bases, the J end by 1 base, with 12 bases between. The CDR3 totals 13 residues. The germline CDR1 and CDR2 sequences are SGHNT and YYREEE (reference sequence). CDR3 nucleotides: TGTGCCATGAGCACAGAGCGCACAGATACGCAGTATTTT. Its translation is CAMSTERTDTQYF. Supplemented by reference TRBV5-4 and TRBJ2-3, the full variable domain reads ETGVTQSPTHLIKTRGQQVTLRCSSQSGHNTVSWYQQALGQGPQFIFQYYREEENGRGNFPPRFSGLQFPNYSSELNVNALELDDSALYLCAMSTERTDTQYFGPGTRLTVL.

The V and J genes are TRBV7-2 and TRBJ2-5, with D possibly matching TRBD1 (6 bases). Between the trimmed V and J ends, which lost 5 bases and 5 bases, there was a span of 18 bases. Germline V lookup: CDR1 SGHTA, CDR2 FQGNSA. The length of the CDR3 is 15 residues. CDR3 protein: CASSLHVGAGETQYF. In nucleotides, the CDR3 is TGTGCCAGCAGCCTGCATGTGGGGGCCGGGGAGACCCAGTACTTC.

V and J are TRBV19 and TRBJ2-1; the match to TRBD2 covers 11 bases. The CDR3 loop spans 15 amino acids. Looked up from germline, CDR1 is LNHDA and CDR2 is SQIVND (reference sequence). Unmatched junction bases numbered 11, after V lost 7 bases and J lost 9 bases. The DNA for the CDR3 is TGTGCCAGTATCGTAACTAGCGGGAGTGTCGGTGAGCAGTTCTTC. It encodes CASIVTSGSVGEQFF.